Given below is one TCR beta chain in context. This entry belongs to a study of blood T cell repertoires in COVID-19. Some clones are missing from TCRdb's copy, which holds only in-frame ones; the method was immunoSEQ multiplex PCR. The profile covers hundreds of thousands of clones, with 80% to 90% appearing a single time and 0.9% to 1.1% taken by the ten largest. Germline lookup yields CDR1 MNHEY and CDR2 SVGAGI. This CDR3 region has 16 residues. V shed 4 bases and J 0 bases; nucleotides not matched to a gene: 5. The receptor's source is a man younger than 35 who had recovered from COVID-19. Sequencing input: PBMCs or T cells enriched from blood (not recorded which). The rearrangement links TRBV6-5 to TRBJ2-3, with 9 bases fitting TRBD2. CDR3: CASSFTGTSSTDTQYF. The CDR3, as DNA: TGTGCCAGCAGTTTCACCGGGACTAGCAGCACAGATACGCAGTATTTT.